Listed below are T cell receptor beta chains from one sample, sequenced in a study of beta chain features in type 1 diabetes. TCRdb's table, derived via immunoSEQ multiplex PCR, lists solely in-frame clones and lacks some. The profile covers about 130,000 clones, with about 10% appearing a single time and roughly 0.69% taken by the ten largest. The source material was central memory CD4+ T cells from blood. The receptors originated from a man aged 18-30 years in good health. CDR3s include the opening cysteine and the closing phenylalanine or tryptophan. The order of the fields is CDR3 length, D gene, V gene, clone size, J gene, CDR3 DNA, CDR3 protein. The D gene is left open where the match is weak. Rows give clone size only sometimes, using once, few, many, or a class for an expanded clone.

length: 15; D: -; V: TRBV19; size: few; J: TRBJ2-4; DNA: TGTGCCAGTAGTGCTCAACAGCTAGCCAAAAACATTCAGTACTTC; CDR3: CASSAQQLAKNIQYF
length: 13; D: -; V: TRBV7-8; size: few; J: TRBJ2-7; DNA: TGTGCCAGGTCCACTGGGCCCCGCTACGAGCAGTACTTC; CDR3: CARSTGPRYEQYF
length: 14; D: TRBD1; V: TRBV7-2; size: -; J: TRBJ1-1; DNA: TGTGCCAGCAGCCCGGGACAGTTGAACACTGAAGCTTTCTTT; CDR3: CASSPGQLNTEAFF
length: 11; D: -; V: TRBV7-3; size: few; J: TRBJ2-2; DNA: TGTGCCAGCAGCTTCGGCGGGGAGCTGTTTTTT; CDR3: CASSFGGELFF
length: 15; D: -; V: TRBV4-3; size: -; J: TRBJ1-2; DNA: TGCGCCAGCAGCCCAGGATTTGGTATCTCGGATGGCTACACCTTC; CDR3: CASSPGFGISDGYTF
length: 13; D: -; V: TRBV7-8; size: -; J: TRBJ1-6; DNA: TGTGCCAGCAGCCCAGACAGGAATTCACCCCTCCACTTT; CDR3: CASSPDRNSPLHF
length: 13; D: -; V: TRBV28; size: few; J: TRBJ2-5; DNA: TGTGCCAGCAGTCCCCGGGGGACGGAGACCCAGTACTTC; CDR3: CASSPRGTETQYF
length: 15; D: -; V: TRBV11-2; size: -; J: TRBJ2-3; DNA: TGTGCCAGCAGCTTAGTACTCGGGAACGCAGATACGCAGTATTTT; CDR3: CASSLVLGNADTQYF
length: 15; D: -; V: TRBV6-5; size: -; J: TRBJ2-2; DNA: TGTGCCAGCAGTTATCAGGGCGGGAACACCGGGGAGCTGTTTTTT; CDR3: CASSYQGGNTGELFF
length: 19; D: TRBD2; V: TRBV11-2; size: few; J: TRBJ2-5; DNA: TGTGCCAGCAGCTCCCACATATGGACTAGCGGGGGTACGTCAGAGACCCAGTACTTC; CDR3: CASSSHIWTSGGTSETQYF
length: 17; D: -; V: TRBV11-2; size: few; J: TRBJ2-7; DNA: TGTGCCAGCAGCTTACTCTCCGGATTGCGGGGCCTCTACGAGCAGTACTTC; CDR3: CASSLLSGLRGLYEQYF
length: 16; D: TRBD2; V: TRBV7-2; size: -; J: TRBJ2-1; DNA: TGTGCCAGCAGCTTATCGTCGGGGGGGCCCAACAATGAGCAGTTCTTC; CDR3: CASSLSSGGPNNEQFF
length: 15; D: TRBD1; V: TRBV2; size: -; J: TRBJ1-5; DNA: TGTGCCAGCAAAACCACGACAGGGCCCAATCAGCCCCAGCATTTT; CDR3: CASKTTTGPNQPQHF
length: 15; D: -; V: TRBV7-2; size: -; J: TRBJ1-6; DNA: TGTGCCAGCAGCTTAGGAGGCGGTACTAATTCACCCCTCCACTTT; CDR3: CASSLGGGTNSPLHF
length: 11; D: -; V: TRBV11-2; size: -; J: TRBJ2-1; DNA: TGTGCCAGCAGCTTAGGGGGCACGCAGTTCTTC; CDR3: CASSLGGTQFF
length: 13; D: -; V: TRBV19; size: few; J: TRBJ1-2; DNA: TGTGCCAGTAGTCCGTCCGGGGGTTATGGCTACACCTTC; CDR3: CASSPSGGYGYTF
length: 13; D: TRBD1; V: TRBV6-1; size: few; J: TRBJ1-2; DNA: TGTGCCAGCAGTGAACAGGGGGAAGATGGCTACACCTTC; CDR3: CASSEQGEDGYTF
length: 12; D: -; V: TRBV29-1; size: many; J: TRBJ2-5; DNA: TGCAGCGTTGGCGGGGGCGGCGAGACCCAGTACTTC; CDR3: CSVGGGGETQYF
length: 15; D: TRBD1; V: TRBV9; size: once; J: TRBJ1-3; DNA: TGTGCCAGCAGCGCTGGACAGGGCCCTGGAAACACCATATATTTT; CDR3: CASSAGQGPGNTIYF
length: 12; D: -; V: TRBV11-2; size: few; J: TRBJ2-2; DNA: TGTGCCAGCAGCCAACTGACCGGGGAGCTGTTTTTT; CDR3: CASSQLTGELFF
length: 16; D: -; V: TRBV7-2; size: few; J: TRBJ2-5; DNA: TGTGCCAGCAGCACCCGACAGAGAGCTCAGGGGGAGACCCAGTACTTC; CDR3: CASSTRQRAQGETQYF
length: 15; D: -; V: TRBV10-3; size: few; J: TRBJ2-3; DNA: TGTGCCATCAGTGAACAGGACCGACCCGCAGATACGCAGTATTTT; CDR3: CAISEQDRPADTQYF
length: 15; D: -; V: TRBV7-9; size: few; J: TRBJ1-6; DNA: TGTGCCAGCAGCTTAGGGTCACAGGGTGGCTCACCCCTCCACTTT; CDR3: CASSLGSQGGSPLHF
length: 17; D: TRBD1; V: TRBV4-2; size: -; J: TRBJ2-2; DNA: TGTGCCAGCAGCCATTCACAGGGGGCCTTGGACACCGGGGAGCTGTTTTTT; CDR3: CASSHSQGALDTGELFF
length: 14; D: TRBD1; V: TRBV9; size: -; J: TRBJ1-1; DNA: TGTGCCAGCAGCACCGGGACAGAGGGGACTGAAGCTTTCTTT; CDR3: CASSTGTEGTEAFF
length: 15; D: -; V: TRBV6-5; size: -; J: TRBJ1-6; DNA: TGTGCCAGCAGTCGGCGGGACCCGAGTAATTCACCCCTCCACTTT; CDR3: CASSRRDPSNSPLHF
length: 13; D: -; V: TRBV30; size: many; J: TRBJ2-7; DNA: TGTGCCTGGGCTTCCGGACTGTCCTACGAGCAGTACTTC; CDR3: CAWASGLSYEQYF
length: 12; D: TRBD1; V: TRBV29-1; size: -; J: TRBJ1-2; DNA: TGCAGCGTTGGCAGGGGGGCTGGTGGCTACACCTTC; CDR3: CSVGRGAGGYTF
length: 13; D: -; V: TRBV5-5; size: -; J: TRBJ2-7; DNA: TGTGCCAGCAGCCTATCGTCTTCCAACGAGCAGTACTTC; CDR3: CASSLSSSNEQYF
length: 13; D: -; V: TRBV5-6; size: few; J: TRBJ1-5; DNA: TGTGCCAGCAGCTTGGGGACGGGACAGCCCCAGCATTTT; CDR3: CASSLGTGQPQHF
length: 15; D: -; V: TRBV18; size: many; J: TRBJ2-7; DNA: TGTGCCAGCTCTGCTCGACAGGCCGCGGGCTACGAGCAGTACTTC; CDR3: CASSARQAAGYEQYF
length: 14; D: TRBD1; V: TRBV30; size: -; J: TRBJ1-2; DNA: TGTGCCTGGAGTAGACAGGGGGCGCGTTATGGCTACACCTTC; CDR3: CAWSRQGARYGYTF
length: 15; D: -; V: TRBV6-1; size: few; J: TRBJ2-2; DNA: TGTGCCAGCAGTGAAGGTCTCTTGAACACCGGGGAGCTGTTTTTT; CDR3: CASSEGLLNTGELFF
length: 13; D: -; V: TRBV29-1; size: few; J: TRBJ2-7; DNA: TGCAGCGTTGAATCAGGGCCCTCCTACGAGCAGTACTTC; CDR3: CSVESGPSYEQYF
length: 13; D: -; V: TRBV6-6; size: -; J: TRBJ2-1; DNA: TGTGCCAGCAGCCAACTACAGGGCAATGAGCAGTTCTTC; CDR3: CASSQLQGNEQFF
length: 13; D: -; V: TRBV2; size: -; J: TRBJ1-6; DNA: TGTGCCAGCAGCTTCAACGGGAATTCACCCCTCCACTTT; CDR3: CASSFNGNSPLHF
length: 15; D: -; V: TRBV12-5; size: -; J: TRBJ2-7; DNA: TGTGCTAGTGGTGCCCGGGGCAGGGGACCCTACGAGCAGTACTTC; CDR3: CASGARGRGPYEQYF
length: 14; D: TRBD1; V: TRBV6-6; size: -; J: TRBJ2-7; DNA: TGTGCCATCAGTTCGGGACAGGGGGCGAATGAGCAGTACTTC; CDR3: CAISSGQGANEQYF
length: 16; D: TRBD2; V: TRBV19; size: -; J: TRBJ2-5; DNA: TGTGCCAGTAGTAAACTAGCGGGGGGGCTCGGGGAGACCCAGTACTTC; CDR3: CASSKLAGGLGETQYF
length: 14; D: TRBD1; V: TRBV11-3; size: few; J: TRBJ2-1; DNA: TGTGCCAGCAGCTTAGGGGGACAGGGGGATGAGCAGTTCTTC; CDR3: CASSLGGQGDEQFF
length: 13; D: TRBD1; V: TRBV5-5; size: -; J: TRBJ1-2; DNA: TGTGCCAGCAGCTGGACAGGGGGCTGGGGCTACACCTTC; CDR3: CASSWTGGWGYTF
length: 16; D: TRBD2; V: TRBV4-2; size: -; J: TRBJ2-3; DNA: TGTGCCAGCAGCCGTCGACTAGCGGGGGGCACAGATACGCAGTATTTT; CDR3: CASSRRLAGGTDTQYF
length: 14; D: -; V: TRBV19; size: -; J: TRBJ2-2; DNA: TGTGCCAGTAGTAAAACAGCTAACACCGGGGAGCTGTTTTTT; CDR3: CASSKTANTGELFF
length: 15; D: TRBD2; V: TRBV7-9; size: few; J: TRBJ2-5; DNA: TGTGCCAGCACCAGGAGCGGGGGCCACCAAGAGACCCAGTACTTC; CDR3: CASTRSGGHQETQYF
length: 13; D: -; V: TRBV6-5; size: -; J: TRBJ2-7; DNA: TGTGCCAGCAGTTGGGCAGCTCCCTACGAGCAGTACTTC; CDR3: CASSWAAPYEQYF
length: 14; D: -; V: TRBV19; size: few; J: TRBJ1-2; DNA: TGTGCCAGTAGCCCCGGGACTGTCACCTATGGCTACACCTTC; CDR3: CASSPGTVTYGYTF
length: 14; D: TRBD2; V: TRBV11-2; size: -; J: TRBJ2-7; DNA: TGTGCCAGCAGCTTTAGCGGGGAGTCCTACGAGCAGTACTTC; CDR3: CASSFSGESYEQYF
length: 14; D: -; V: TRBV30; size: few; J: TRBJ2-5; DNA: TGTGCCTGGAGTGTTTACAGGGCAACGGAGACCCAGTACTTC; CDR3: CAWSVYRATETQYF
length: 13; D: -; V: TRBV2; size: few; J: TRBJ1-1; DNA: TGTGCCAGCAGCGTTACAGAGAACACTGAAGCTTTCTTT; CDR3: CASSVTENTEAFF
length: 14; D: -; V: TRBV27; size: -; J: TRBJ2-5; DNA: TGTGCCAGCAGTTCCCTGGGTAGCGTCGAGACCCAGTACTTC; CDR3: CASSSLGSVETQYF
length: 13; D: TRBD2; V: TRBV7-8; size: -; J: TRBJ2-7; DNA: TGTGCCAGCAGCTTCCTAGCGGGTTACGAGCAGTACTTC; CDR3: CASSFLAGYEQYF
length: 15; D: TRBD1; V: TRBV18; size: few; J: TRBJ1-5; DNA: TGTGCCAGCTCATTGGACAGGGGAGGAATTCAGCCCCAGCATTTT; CDR3: CASSLDRGGIQPQHF
length: 15; D: -; V: TRBV5-4; size: -; J: TRBJ2-1; DNA: TGTGCCAGCAGCTTGGGGGTGCGGGCCAACAATGAGCAGTTCTTC; CDR3: CASSLGVRANNEQFF